Listed here are 15 T cell receptor beta chains from one sample, sequenced in a study of siplizumab effects on memory and regulatory T cells. Data came from immunoSEQ multiplex PCR; TCRdb stores just in-frame clones and leaves some out. The sample carries tens of thousands of clones, 91% recorded once. Sample: CD8+ T cells sorted from blood. These receptors were taken from a human donor in good health.

This clone appeared a single time. The chain combines TRBV9 with TRBJ2-1; no definite D call. This CDR3 is built from 15 residues. Germline CDR1 is SGDLS and CDR2 is YYNGEE. The germline V and J ends were trimmed by 4 bases and 5 bases, with 16 bases remaining between them. As DNA, the CDR3 is TGTGCCAGCAGCATTTTCGGGCGTTGGGACAATGAGCAGTTCTTC. It yields the protein CASSIFGRWDNEQFF.

The chain recombines TRBV10-3 with TRBJ1-1; D is uncertain. Germline V gene data show CDR1 as ENHRY and CDR2 as SYGVKD. CDR3 length: 15 residues. Trimming stripped 0 bases from V and 1 base from J, with 9 bases between. CDR3 region: CAISESGFQNTEAFF. Here the CDR3 DNA reads TGTGCCATCAGTGAGTCAGGTTTTCAGAACACTGAAGCTTTCTTT.

The chain carries TRBV7-9 and TRBJ2-2; TRBD1 or TRBD2 may be the D gene (6 bases each). The germline gives CDR1 SEHNR, CDR2 FQNEAQ (reference sequence). The CDR3 runs 16 residues. The V end lost 3 bases, the J end lost 4 bases, and 15 bases lay between the germline ends. The CDR3 bases are TGTGCCAGCAGCTTTAATCCGGGGGCGCCCACCGGGGAGCTGTTTTTT. It encodes CASSFNPGAPTGELFF.

V and J are TRBV29-1 and TRBJ1-1; TRBD1 is a possible D gene (5 bases). The CDR3 consists of 15 residues. Trimming took 0 bases from V and 1 from J, leaving 12 bases between them. Germline CDR1 is SQVTM and CDR2 is ANQGSEA. CDR3 sequence (DNA): TGCAGCGTTGAAGATCAGGGCCAGCCGAACACTGAAGCTTTCTTT. This sequence encodes CSVEDQGQPNTEAFF.

The CDR3 DNA reads TGTGCCAGCAGTCCGATTGCGGTTACTAACTATGGCTACACCTTC. Residues: CASSPIAVTNYGYTF. This rearrangement joins TRBV7-9 to TRBJ1-2; D is uncertain. The CDR3 has 15 residues. V shed 6 bases and J shed 0 bases, with 14 bases lying between them. Per germline, CDR1 SEHNR and CDR2 FQNEAQ (reference sequence).

V is TRBV27 and J is TRBJ1-2, with 8 bases identical to TRBD1. CDR1 and CDR2 (germline): MNHEY, SMNVEV (reference sequence). Trimming at V came to 7 bases and at J to 7 bases, leaving 5 bases not matched to a gene. This CDR3 spans 12 amino acids. In DNA, the CDR3 is TGTGCCAGCATCGACAGGGGAGGTGGCTACACCTTC. It is translated as CASIDRGGGYTF.

In this sample, this clone turned up a few times. The DNA is omitted, as the CDR3 cannot be located on it reliably, and the CDR3 follows TCRdb's listing. This chain connects TRBV7-9 to TRBJ2-7; the table's D gene call, TRBD1, was not cross checked with the DNA. The length of the CDR3 is 15 amino acids, counting both ends. Germline CDR1 is SEHNR and CDR2 is FQNEAQ (reference sequence). The CDR3 sequence: CASSLSGTGLFWQYF.

The sample holds one count of this clone. This rearrangement joins TRBV7-2 to TRBJ2-1; TRBD2 agrees at 7 bases. Germline CDR1 SGHTA, CDR2 FQGNSA. CDR3 length: 14 amino acids. V trimming: 2 bases; J trimming: 7 bases; junction bases outside the gene matches: 5. The CDR3 region is CASSLWGGENEQFF. CDR3 sequence (DNA): TGTGCCAGCAGCTTATGGGGAGGGGAGAATGAGCAGTTCTTC.

This sequence joins TRBV5-4 and TRBJ2-5; D is perhaps TRBD2 (7 bases). Germline CDR1 reads SGHNT; CDR2 reads YYREEE (reference sequence). Trimming took off 2 bases at V and 5 bases at J, with 13 bases between the two ends. The CDR3 is 14 amino acids. This CDR3 is CASSFRGGGETQYF. In nucleotides, the CDR3 is TGTGCCAGCAGCTTTAGGGGGGGAGGCGAGACCCAGTACTTC. The full variable domain, with the rest looked up from reference TRBV5-4 and TRBJ2-5, is ETGVTQSPTHLIKTRGQQVTLRCSSQSGHNTVSWYQQALGQGPQFIFQYYREEENGRGNFPPRFSGLQFPNYSSELNVNALELDDSALYLCASSFRGGGETQYFGPGTRLLVL.

The V and J genes are TRBV6-5 and TRBJ1-5, with D tentatively TRBD1 (6 bases). The CDR3 covers 15 residues. Germline V gene sequence: CDR1 MNHEY, CDR2 SVGAGI. Trimming took off 6 bases at V and 0 bases at J, with 12 bases between the two ends. CDR3 coding DNA: TGTGCCAGCAGCTCGGACAGTAATAGCAATCAGCCCCAGCATTTT. It yields the protein CASSSDSNSNQPQHF.

V usage is TRBV14 and J usage is TRBJ1-1; unclear D gene. Germline assignment: CDR1 SGHDN and CDR2 FVKESK. V was pared by 4 bases and J by 0 bases, with 6 bases between. The CDR3 has 13 residues. As DNA, the CDR3 is TGTGCCAGCAGCCTCGCTATGAACACTGAAGCTTTCTTT. Translating it yields CASSLAMNTEAFF. Together with reference TRBV14 and TRBJ1-1, the CDR3 gives the full variable domain: EAGVTQFPSHSVIEKGQTVTLRCDPISGHDNLYWYRRVMGKEIKFLLHFVKESKQDESGMPNNRFLAERTGGTYSTLKVQPAELEDSGVYFCASSLAMNTEAFFGQGTRLTVV.

This clone was picked up many times. Other DNA sequences in the same sample also yield this CDR3. The V call is TRBV27, the J call TRBJ1-2, with TRBD1 matching 7 bases. CDR3 size: 14 residues. Germline lookup yields CDR1 MNHEY and CDR2 SMNVEV (reference sequence). V trimming: 2 bases; J trimming: 4 bases; junction bases outside the gene matches: 4. The CDR3, as DNA: TGTGCCAGCAGTTTAGGGGGACAGACCTATGGCTACACCTTC. This sequence encodes CASSLGGQTYGYTF.

V is TRBV5-5 and J is TRBJ1-5; unclear D gene. The CDR3 contains 14 residues. V lost 0 bases and J lost 7, with 11 bases in between. Germline values: CDR1 SGHKS, CDR2 YYEKEE (reference sequence). The CDR3 DNA is TGTGCCAGCAGCTTGGCCCTGGGAACGCAGCCCCAGCATTTT. This encodes CASSLALGTQPQHF.

This rearrangement joins TRBV29-1 to TRBJ1-2; D unclear. The CDR3 sequence is 13 residues long. Trimming shortened V by 7 bases and J by 2 bases, and 14 bases separated the two germline ends. Germline CDR1 and CDR2: SQVTM and ANQGSEA. The CDR3 DNA follows: TGCAGCGCGGGCTCGGTGGAGAACTATGGCTACACCTTC. It codes for CSAGSVENYGYTF.

The V and J genes are TRBV5-1 and TRBJ2-1; 7 nucleotides match TRBD1. Looked up from germline, CDR1 is SGHRS and CDR2 is YFSETQ. V lost 1 base and J lost 3; bases outside the gene matches: 4. This CDR3 is 15 amino acids long. The DNA for the CDR3 is TGCGCCAGCAGCTTGTTCGGGACAGACTACAATGAGCAGTTCTTC. Its protein is CASSLFGTDYNEQFF.